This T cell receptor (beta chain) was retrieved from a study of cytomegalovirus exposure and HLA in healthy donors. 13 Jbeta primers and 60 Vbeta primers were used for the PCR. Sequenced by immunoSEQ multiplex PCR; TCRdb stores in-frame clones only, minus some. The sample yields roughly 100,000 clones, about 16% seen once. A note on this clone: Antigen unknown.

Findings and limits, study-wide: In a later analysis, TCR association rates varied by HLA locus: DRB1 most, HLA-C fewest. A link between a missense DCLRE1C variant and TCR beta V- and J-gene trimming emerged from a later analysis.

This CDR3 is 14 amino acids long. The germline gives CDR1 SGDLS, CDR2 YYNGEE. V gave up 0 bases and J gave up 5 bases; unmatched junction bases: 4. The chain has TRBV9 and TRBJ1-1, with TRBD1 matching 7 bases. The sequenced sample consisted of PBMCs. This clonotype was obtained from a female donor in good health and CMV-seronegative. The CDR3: CASSVEGGLTEAFF. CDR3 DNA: TGTGCCAGCAGCGTAGAAGGGGGCTTGACTGAAGCTTTCTTT. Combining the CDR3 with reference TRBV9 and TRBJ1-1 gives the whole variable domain DSGVTQTPKHLITATGQRVTLRCSPRSGDLSVYWYQQSLDQGLQFLIQYYNGEERAKGNILERFSAQQFPDLHSELNLSSLELGDSALYFCASSVEGGLTEAFFGQGTRLTVV.